The 30 T cell receptor beta chains below come from one sample, sequenced in a study of blood T cells in healthy people across ages. Together with a sample-barcoded 5' primer, a J-beta primer mix was included in a second PCR lasting about 6 to 11 cycles. TCRdb called the 5' RACE reads again in MiXCR, with one record for every CDR3 protein. The repertoire holds under 950,000 distinct CDR3 sequences, with about 20% as singletons. The sample taken for sequencing was blood. The origin of the receptors is a man aged 65-85 years in good health.

This clonotype was seen a few times. This chain links TRBV4-3 with TRBJ2-1; TRBD1 aligns across 10 bases. V trimming: 0 bases; J trimming: 1 base; junction bases outside the gene matches: 9. Germline CDR1 and CDR2: LGHNA and YSLEER. The CDR3 length is 19 residues. This CDR3 is CASSQDLDRGSGSYNEQFF. The CDR3 coding sequence is TGCGCCAGCAGCCAAGACCTGGACAGGGGGTCTGGTTCCTACAATGAGCAGTTCTTC.

This chain links TRBV6-5 with TRBJ1-4; D unclear. The V end was cut by 0 bases, the J end by 8 bases, with 10 bases between. CDR1 is MNHEY and CDR2 is SVGAGI in the germline V gene. This CDR3 contains 14 residues. CDR3 residues: CASSYSRRGEKLFF. The CDR3 DNA sequence: TGTGCCAGCAGTTACTCGCGGCGAGGAGAAAAACTGTTTTTT.

This clonotype appeared a few times. CDR3 nucleotides: TGTGCCAGCAGCCCGACTGGAGCTAGCGCCTACAATGAGCAGTTCTTC. This translates into CASSPTGASAYNEQFF. The chain carries TRBV7-6 and TRBJ2-1; D might be TRBD2 (6 bases). The V gene lost 5 bases and the J gene lost 2 bases, with 16 bases spanning the gap. Germline CDR1 and CDR2: SGHVS and FNYEAQ. CDR3 size: 16 residues.

The chain combines TRBV4-3 with TRBJ1-4; D remains unclear. Looked up from germline, CDR1 is LGHNA and CDR2 is YSLEER. The CDR3 totals 15 residues. V was clipped by 2 bases and J by 0 bases, with 7 bases between them. This CDR3 reads CASSQSRATNEKLFF. DNA for the CDR3: TGCGCCAGCAGCCAATCGCGTGCAACTAATGAAAAACTGTTTTTT.

This clonotype was detected only a few times. J is TRBJ2-5 and V is TRBV10-3; 7 bases match TRBD1. CDR3 length: 23 residues. Trimming removed 4 bases from V and 7 bases from J; junction bases left unmatched: 36. Germline CDR1 is ENHRY and CDR2 is SYGVKD. In DNA, the CDR3 is TGTGCCATCAGTGCCTCCTTTCCCGGGACAGCACGAATCCAACGAAACAAAACGGGGACCCAGTACTTC. This sequence encodes CAISASFPGTARIQRNKTGTQYF.

Points on this clonotype: One end of the junction fails to match germline, which may point to a read error. CDR3 nucleotides: TGTGCCAGCAGTGGAGAGGAGACAGGGACGTTC. Protein: CASSGEETGTF. This chain joins TRBV2 and TRBJ1-2; 7 nucleotides match TRBD1. Germline CDR1 and CDR2: SNHLY and FYNNEI. This CDR3 comprises 11 residues.

In this sample, this clonotype turned up a few times. The rearrangement joins TRBV29-1 to TRBJ1-2; a weak D match, TRBD1 (5 bases). The V end lost 0 bases, the J end lost 12 bases, and 11 bases lay between the germline ends. The germline gives CDR1 SQVTM, CDR2 ANQGSEA. The CDR3 consists of 11 residues. CDR3 nucleotides: TGCAGCGTTGAAGATAGGGACGCCAACACCTTC. This translates into CSVEDRDANTF.

This clonotype was observed a few times. The V call is TRBV12-3 or TRBV12-4, the J call TRBJ1-3; D uncertain. Trimming pared 6 bases from V and 2 bases from J, leaving 5 bases between. This CDR3 is 12 amino acids long. CDR3 nucleotides: TGTGCCAGCAGAGACCCTGGAAACACCATATATTTT. Translated, it gives CASRDPGNTIYF.

CDR3 in DNA: TGTGCCACCAGTGAAGCGGGGGCGAACTATGGCTACACCTTC. Translating gives CATSEAGANYGYTF. The chain is built from TRBV24-1 and TRBJ1-2, with D possibly TRBD1 on 6 matching bases. From germline, CDR1 is KGHDR and CDR2 SFDVKD. The CDR3 length is 14 residues. Between the trimmed V and J ends, which lost 4 bases and 2 bases, there was a span of 10 bases.

Only a few counts were recorded for this clonotype. The chain recombines TRBV19 with TRBJ1-2, with 8 bases that match TRBD1. The junction had 6 bases not matched to a gene; V was cut back by 5 bases and J by 4 bases. Germline V lookup: CDR1 LNHDA, CDR2 SQIVND (reference sequence). The CDR3 contains 14 residues. CDR3 sequence: CASSPQGEGYGYTF. The CDR3 nucleotides are TGTGCCAGTAGTCCACAGGGGGAGGGCTATGGCTACACCTTC. Supplemented by reference TRBV19 and TRBJ1-2, the full variable domain reads DGGITQSPKYLFRKEGQNVTLSCEQNLNHDAMYWYRQDPGQGLRLIYYSQIVNDFQKGDIAEGYSVSREKKESFPLTVTSAQKNPTAFYLCASSPQGEGYGYTFGSGTRLTVV.

The chain is built from TRBV20-1 and TRBJ2-1; no clear D. In germline, CDR1 is DFQATT, CDR2 SNEGSKA (reference sequence). The V end was cut by 0 bases, the J end by 1 base, with 10 bases between. The CDR3 totals 15 residues. CDR3 bases: TGCAGTGCTAGAGATACGGGTGGGTCCTACAATGAGCAGTTCTTC. Its protein product is CSARDTGGSYNEQFF.

The chain carries TRBV24-1 and TRBJ2-3; 7 nucleotides line up with TRBD2. Germline loops: CDR1 KGHDR, CDR2 SFDVKD. Losses at the gene ends were 4 bases for V and 5 bases for J; bases not matched to a gene: 8. The CDR3 contains 15 residues. CDR3 in DNA: TGTGCCACCAGTGACCGGCGGGGGTGGGGAGATACGCAGTATTTT. This gives the protein CATSDRRGWGDTQYF.

This sequence joins TRBV7-9 and TRBJ2-1, with 7 positions matching TRBD1. The germline V gene has CDR1 SEHNR and CDR2 FQNEAQ (reference sequence). J lost 2 bases, V lost 5 bases, and 9 bases had no gene match. The CDR3 loop spans 16 amino acids. Written as DNA, the CDR3 is TGTGCCAGCAGCCAGGACAGGTGGGAACCCTACAATGAGCAGTTCTTC. It yields the protein CASSQDRWEPYNEQFF.

This rearrangement joins TRBV7-6 to TRBJ2-1; possible D gene TRBD2, 5 bases. The end of the DNA fits TRBJ2-7 better, so the J call may be wrong. The CDR3 covers 13 residues. CDR1 and CDR2 from the germline V gene are SGHVS and FNYEAQ. The CDR3 is CASTPPGINEQYF. The DNA of the CDR3 is TGTGCCAGCACCCCCCCGGGAATAAACGAGCAGTACTTC.

This clonotype was seen only a few times. J is TRBJ2-4 and V is TRBV7-8; D not resolved. CDR3 length: 14 residues. Deletions cut 1 base from V and 0 bases from J, with 4 bases between. Germline values: CDR1 SGHVS, CDR2 FQNEAQ. The CDR3 bases are TGTGCCAGCAGCTTAGAACTAGCCAAAAACATTCAGTACTTC. Translated, it gives CASSLELAKNIQYF.

This clonotype was seen a handful of times. The gene calls are TRBV28 and TRBJ2-7, with D perhaps matching TRBD1 (6 bases). The CDR3 runs 15 residues. Germline lookup yields CDR1 MDHEN and CDR2 SYDVKM. V lost 7 bases and J 1 base, leaving 17 bases between the germline ends. The CDR3 DNA follows: TGTGCCAGCAATCTGAGACAGGCTACTTCCTACGAGCAGTACTTC. Residues: CASNLRQATSYEQYF.

V usage is TRBV7-3 and J usage is TRBJ1-2; TRBD1 might be the D (5 bases). From germline, CDR1 is SGHTA and CDR2 FQGTGA. Trimming removed 2 bases at V and 7 bases at J, with 11 bases between. The CDR3 length is 13 residues. This CDR3 is CASSLDSSGGYTF. The CDR3, as DNA: TGTGCCAGCAGCTTAGACAGTTCGGGTGGCTACACCTTC.

This clonotype appeared many times. This chain joins TRBV3-1 and TRBJ2-5, with unresolved D. The J call may not be correct, given that the DNA end is closer to TRBJ2-7. From germline, CDR1 is LGHDT and CDR2 YNNKEL (reference sequence). The CDR3 sequence is 13 residues long. The CDR3 region is CASSQSGSYEQYF. CDR3 nucleotides: TGTGCCAGCAGCCAAAGTGGGTCCTACGAGCAGTACTTC.

The chain employs TRBV3-1 and TRBJ1-2; D remains unclear. V dropped 4 bases and J dropped 3 bases, with 9 bases sitting between them. CDR3 size: 13 residues. The germline CDR1 and CDR2 sequences are LGHDT and YNNKEL (reference sequence). As DNA, the CDR3 is TGTGCCAGCAGCCTTAAATCGGACTATGGCTACACCTTC. It yields the protein CASSLKSDYGYTF.

The chain combines TRBV29-1 with TRBJ2-3; no reliable D call. V was trimmed by 6 bases and J by 2 bases, leaving 9 bases between them. Germline V CDR1 and CDR2: SQVTM, ANQGSEA. This CDR3 is 12 amino acids long. The CDR3 bases are TGCAGCGTGGTAAGGGCCACAGATACGCAGTATTTT. Its protein product is CSVVRATDTQYF.

This clonotype was found a few times. J is TRBJ1-5 and V is TRBV29-1; the D gene is possibly TRBD1 (6 bases). This CDR3 spans 13 amino acids. Germline-derived CDR1 and CDR2 are SQVTM and ANQGSEA. The CDR3 is CSGVQGGNQPQHF. DNA for the CDR3: TGCAGTGGGGTACAGGGTGGCAATCAGCCCCAGCATTTT.

This clonotype was seen at least ten times. J is TRBJ2-1 and V is TRBV20-1; perhaps TRBD1 as D (6 bases). Trimming removed 1 base from V and 16 bases from J, with 17 bases in between. The CDR3 is 12 amino acids. The germline CDR1 and CDR2 sequences are DFQATT and SNEGSKA (reference sequence). The CDR3 loop reads CSARVSSGHPFF. The CDR3 region has the DNA TGCAGTGCTAGAGTCTCGTCGGGACACCCCTTCTTC.

The rearrangement links TRBV20-1 to TRBJ2-7; 14 positions match TRBD2. The J call may be incorrect, as the DNA end agrees better with TRBJ2-1. CDR3 length: 14 amino acids. The germline CDR1 and CDR2 sequences are DFQATT and SNEGSKA (reference sequence). The DNA of the CDR3 is TGCAGTGCCCGACTAGCGGGGGGGATCAAGTGGCAGTTCTTC. It yields the protein CSARLAGGIKWQFF.

This clonotype is a singleton in its sample. The chain links TRBV10-3 to TRBJ2-3; TRBD1 matches 8 bases. CDR3 size: 12 residues. Germline-derived CDR1 and CDR2 are ENHRY and SYGVKD. Trimming at V came to 2 bases and at J to 10 bases, leaving 2 bases not matched to a gene. CDR3 amino acids: CAISEKDRAQYF. Written as DNA, the CDR3 is TGTGCCATCAGTGAGAAGGACAGGGCGCAGTATTTT.

The chain recombines TRBV4-2 with TRBJ2-3, with 11 bases identical to TRBD1. The CDR3 runs 15 residues. J was trimmed by 7 bases and V by 2 bases; bases with no gene match: 5. Germline V gene sequence: CDR1 LGHNA, CDR2 YNFKEQ. The CDR3 region has the DNA TGTGCCAGCAGCCAATTTGGGACAGGGGGGAATACGCAGTATTTT. It encodes CASSQFGTGGNTQYF.

The chain is built from TRBV12-3 or TRBV12-4 and TRBJ1-3; the D is unclear. Trimming took off 4 bases at V and 0 bases at J, with 10 bases between the two ends. This CDR3 spans 15 amino acids. CDR3 DNA: TGTGCCAGCAGTTCAGGACGGTCCTCTGGAAACACCATATATTTT. As protein: CASSSGRSSGNTIYF.

This sequence joins TRBV5-1 and TRBJ2-5; tentative D call: TRBD2 (6 bases). The V gene's germline CDR1 is SGHRS and CDR2 YFSETQ. V was shortened by 3 bases and J by 2 bases, with 14 bases between the two germline ends. This CDR3 comprises 15 residues. CDR3 nucleotide sequence: TGCGCCAGCAGCTGGGGACTGACAGAACAAGAGACCCAGTACTTC. Translation: CASSWGLTEQETQYF.

A few counts support this clonotype. A much larger clonotype is one base distant, so this may be a read error. The chain couples TRBV20-1 to TRBJ2-7; a possible D gene is TRBD2 (5 bases). In germline, CDR1 is DFQATT, CDR2 SNEGSKA (reference sequence). CDR3 length: 13 amino acids. V lost 5 bases and J lost 6, with 17 bases in between. CDR3 sequence reads: CSAWPGGICEQYF. The CDR3 DNA reads TGCAGTGCTTGGCCTGGAGGTATTTGCGAGCAGTACTTC.

The chain links TRBV7-9 to TRBJ2-1; TRBD2 might be the D (7 bases). CDR3 length equals 16 residues. Germline V gene lookup returns CDR1 SEHNR and CDR2 FQNEAQ (reference sequence). Between the trimmed V and J ends, which lost 5 bases and 0 bases, there was a span of 14 bases. The CDR3 region is CASSQSGGASYNEQFF. CDR3 DNA sequence: TGTGCCAGCAGCCAGAGTGGGGGGGCCTCCTACAATGAGCAGTTCTTC.

V is TRBV30 and J is TRBJ2-3, with D possibly being TRBD2 (5 bases). The V end lost 8 bases, the J end lost 1 base, and 13 bases lay between the germline ends. The CDR3 runs 13 residues. Germline values: CDR1 GTSNPN, CDR2 SVGIG (reference sequence). CDR3 loop: CARQLEGTDTQYF. DNA for the CDR3: TGTGCCCGTCAATTGGAGGGCACAGATACGCAGTATTTT.